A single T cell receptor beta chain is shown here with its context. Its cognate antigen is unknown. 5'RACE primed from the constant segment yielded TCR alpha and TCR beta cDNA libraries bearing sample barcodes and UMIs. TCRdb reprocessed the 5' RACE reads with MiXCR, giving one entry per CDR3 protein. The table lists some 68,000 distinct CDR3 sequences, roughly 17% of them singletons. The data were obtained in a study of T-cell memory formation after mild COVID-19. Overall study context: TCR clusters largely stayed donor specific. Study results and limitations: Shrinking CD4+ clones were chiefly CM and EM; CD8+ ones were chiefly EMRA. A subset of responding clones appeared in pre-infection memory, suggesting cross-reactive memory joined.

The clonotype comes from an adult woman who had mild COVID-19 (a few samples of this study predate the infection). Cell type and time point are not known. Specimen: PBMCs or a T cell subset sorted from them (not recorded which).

The CDR3 coding sequence is TGTGCCAGCAGCTTAAACGTAGCAGCCACAGATACGCAGTATTTT. As protein: CASSLNVAATDTQYF. V and J are TRBV7-9 and TRBJ2-3; D remains ambiguous. CDR3 length: 15 amino acids. Germline V gene lookup returns CDR1 SEHNR and CDR2 FQNEAQ (reference sequence). Trimming took off 2 bases at V and 2 bases at J, with 11 bases between the two ends.